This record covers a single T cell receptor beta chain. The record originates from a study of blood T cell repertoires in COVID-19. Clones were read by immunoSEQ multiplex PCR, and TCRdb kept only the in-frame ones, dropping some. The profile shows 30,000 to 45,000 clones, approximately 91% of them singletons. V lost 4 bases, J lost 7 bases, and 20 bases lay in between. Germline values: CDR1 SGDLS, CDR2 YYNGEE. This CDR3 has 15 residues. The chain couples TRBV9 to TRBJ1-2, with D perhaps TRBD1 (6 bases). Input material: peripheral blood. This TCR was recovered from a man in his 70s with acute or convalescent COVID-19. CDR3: CASSPRTVDTPGYTF. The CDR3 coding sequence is TGTGCCAGCAGCCCCCGGACAGTCGACACTCCTGGCTACACCTTC. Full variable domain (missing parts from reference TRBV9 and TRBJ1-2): DSGVTQTPKHLITATGQRVTLRCSPRSGDLSVYWYQQSLDQGLQFLIQYYNGEERAKGNILERFSAQQFPDLHSELNLSSLELGDSALYFCASSPRTVDTPGYTFGSGTRLTVV.